This is a list of T cell receptor beta chains from one sample in a study of identifying expanded T cells in peripheral blood. The method was immunoSEQ multiplex PCR; TCRdb's version includes in-frame clones alone and lacks a portion of them. The profile covers roughly 130,000 clones, with approximately 86% appearing a single time and 7% to 10% taken by the ten largest. The source material was blood. The receptor set was obtained from a person aged 18 to 69 in good health. Both conserved end residues are part of each CDR3. Each record gives: D gene, V gene, clone size, J gene, CDR3 protein, CDR3 DNA. A D gene is named only where the DNA matches it firmly. A clone size is listed for some rows: how often the clone was seen (once, few, many), or a class if it is expanded.

d_call: TRBD1
v_call: TRBV5-1
clone_size: .
j_call: TRBJ1-1
cdr3_aa: CASSLRTGGAAEAFF
cdr3_nt: TGCGCCAGCAGCTTGAGGACAGGGGGAGCCGCTGAAGCTTTCTTT

d_call: TRBD2
v_call: TRBV28
clone_size: .
j_call: TRBJ2-7
cdr3_aa: CASSLKRGEQYF
cdr3_nt: TGTGCCAGCAGTTTAAAGCGGGGCGAGCAGTACTTC

d_call: .
v_call: TRBV28
clone_size: .
j_call: TRBJ2-4
cdr3_aa: CASNERPKNIQYF
cdr3_nt: TGTGCCAGCAATGAGAGGCCCAAAAACATTCAGTACTTC

d_call: TRBD1
v_call: TRBV10-3
clone_size: .
j_call: TRBJ1-4
cdr3_aa: CATAQTGGSDEKLFF
cdr3_nt: TGTGCCACAGCCCAGACAGGGGGGTCGGATGAAAAACTGTTTTTT

d_call: TRBD1
v_call: TRBV19
clone_size: once
j_call: TRBJ2-5
cdr3_aa: CASSITGTGMKTQYF
cdr3_nt: TGTGCCAGTAGTATAACCGGGACAGGGATGAAGACCCAGTACTTC

d_call: .
v_call: TRBV6-5
clone_size: .
j_call: TRBJ1-1
cdr3_aa: CASSYSETENTEAFF
cdr3_nt: TGTGCCAGCAGTTACTCGGAGACCGAGAACACTGAAGCTTTCTTT

d_call: .
v_call: TRBV7-2
clone_size: once
j_call: TRBJ2-2
cdr3_aa: CAKGRGANTGELFF
cdr3_nt: TGTGCCAAAGGGCGAGGGGCGAACACCGGGGAGCTGTTTTTT

d_call: .
v_call: TRBV6-6
clone_size: .
j_call: TRBJ1-5
cdr3_aa: CASSSHADQPQHF
cdr3_nt: TGTGCCAGCAGTTCCCACGCTGATCAGCCCCAGCATTTT

d_call: TRBD1
v_call: TRBV9
clone_size: .
j_call: TRBJ1-6
cdr3_aa: CASSVESGGNSPLHF
cdr3_nt: TGTGCCAGCAGCGTAGAGTCAGGGGGGAATTCACCCCTCCACTTT

d_call: TRBD2
v_call: TRBV11-1
clone_size: few
j_call: TRBJ2-1
cdr3_aa: CASSYSRTSGGSSYNEQFF
cdr3_nt: TGTGCCAGCAGTTACTCGAGGACTAGCGGGGGGAGCTCCTACAATGAGCAGTTCTTC

d_call: .
v_call: TRBV5-1
clone_size: .
j_call: TRBJ2-2
cdr3_aa: CASSRPMTGPNTGELFF
cdr3_nt: TGCGCCAGCAGCCGACCCATGACAGGACCGAACACCGGGGAGCTGTTTTTT

d_call: .
v_call: TRBV18
clone_size: once
j_call: TRBJ2-2
cdr3_aa: CASYTPGGTGELFF
cdr3_nt: TGTGCCAGTTACACCCCGGGCGGCACCGGGGAGCTGTTTTTT

d_call: TRBD1
v_call: TRBV7-8
clone_size: .
j_call: TRBJ2-7
cdr3_aa: CASSQRDRGFYEQYF
cdr3_nt: TGTGCCAGCAGCCAAAGGGACAGGGGGTTTTACGAGCAGTACTTC